This record looks at one T cell receptor (beta chain) sequence and its context. What it binds is not known. The data were produced by immunoSEQ multiplex PCR, yet TCRdb's version contains in-frame clones alone and is incomplete. The sample yields some 150,000 clones, about 90% seen once. V lost 7 bases, J lost 16 bases, and 20 bases lay in between. Germline lookup yields CDR1 MNHNS and CDR2 SASEGT. The length of the CDR3 is 12 residues. This sample was taken from a study of CD4+ T cells in melanoma. Study-wide findings and caveats: A reported correlation linked neoantigen-specific CD4+ T cells to CD8+, macrophage and B cell function.

The chain recombines TRBV6-1 with TRBJ2-4, with D possibly being TRBD1 (5 bases). The receptor was isolated from a human donor with melanoma. The CDR3 loop is CASITTTDTVYF. CDR3 nucleotides: TGTGCCAGCATAACTACGACGGACACCGTCTACTTC.